The clone carrying this T cell receptor beta chain was seen ten or more times. Its antigen remains unidentified. Moderate-to-severe activity, with CAS ≥3, NOSPECS ≥4 and duration under 3 months, characterized the donors with ophthalmopathy. PBMCs were density-gradient isolated from roughly 10 ml fresh blood. The V and J ends lost 2 bases and 5 bases, in that order; junction bases with no gene match: 2. The length of the CDR3 is 14 residues. Germline V CDR1 and CDR2: MNHEY, SVGEGT. This entry comes from a study of Graves' ophthalmopathy and Graves' hyperthyroidism. Study-wide points: Blood repertoires reportedly contained most expanded thyroid clonotypes above 0.001 frequency. Forecasting of ophthalmopathy progression by the model achieved approximately 70% sensitivity and approximately 72% specificity.

The TCR beta CDR3 regions underwent amplification from RNA transcripts. A first-round RT-PCR used HTBI primers, followed by a second-round multiplex PCR. TCRdb ran MiXCR on the multiplex PCR reads and lists one entry per CDR3 protein. The profile shows more than 150,000 distinct CDR3 sequences, over 35% of them singletons. This TCR was sampled from a woman aged 40 to 50 with Graves' ophthalmopathy. V is TRBV6-2 or TRBV6-3 and J is TRBJ2-7; 11 bases agree with TRBD1. Input material: peripheral blood. CDR3 protein: CASSYGQGADEQYF. The CDR3 nucleotides read TGTGCCAGCAGTTACGGACAGGGGGCGGACGAGCAGTACTTC.